Below are 22 T cell receptor beta chains sequenced from a single sample in a study of blood T cell repertoires in COVID-19. Measured with immunoSEQ multiplex PCR; TCRdb has only the in-frame clones, and not every one. The repertoire has about 51,000 clones, around 83% of them found once; the top ten carry about 4%. The material sequenced was peripheral blood. The receptors derive from a man older than 75 with active COVID-19.

On this clone: Other nucleotide sequences in the sample specify the same CDR3. This chain joins TRBV7-2 and TRBJ2-1; 12 bases agree with TRBD2. The V gene's germline CDR1 is SGHTA and CDR2 FQGNSA. V gave up 2 bases and J gave up 8 bases; unmatched junction bases: 10. The CDR3 spans 17 residues. The chain's CDR3 is CASSLLSSGRAEDEQFF. The CDR3 DNA sequence: TGTGCCAGCAGCTTATTATCTAGCGGGAGGGCCGAGGATGAGCAGTTCTTC.

V and J are TRBV6-5 and TRBJ2-3, with 8 bases lining up with TRBD2. The CDR3 has 15 residues. The germline V gene has CDR1 MNHEY and CDR2 SVGAGI. V dropped 8 bases and J dropped 4; count of bases not matched to a gene: 11. CDR3 DNA: TGTGCCAGCTCCGTCGGGGGGGGAGAGGCAGATACGCAGTATTTT. This codes for CASSVGGGEADTQYF.

The chain combines TRBV9 with TRBJ2-7, with 8 bases lining up with TRBD2. J gave up 4 bases and V 4 bases, and 13 bases lay outside the gene matches. Germline V lookup: CDR1 SGDLS, CDR2 YYNGEE. This CDR3 has 16 residues. The chain's CDR3 is CASSSAPGLGTYEQYF. Here the CDR3 DNA reads TGTGCCAGCAGCTCAGCTCCGGGACTAGGAACTTACGAGCAGTACTTC.

This rearrangement joins TRBV12-3 or TRBV12-4 to TRBJ2-1; 11 bases match TRBD2. This CDR3 contains 13 residues. V lost 8 bases and J lost 9; bases outside the gene matches: 6. CDR3 coding DNA: TGTGCCAGCGAACTAGCGGGAGATAGTGAGCAGTTCTTC. Its translation is CASELAGDSEQFF.

This chain joins TRBV14 and TRBJ2-7; TRBD2 matches 11 bases. The CDR3 runs to 15 residues. Looked up from germline, CDR1 is SGHDN and CDR2 is FVKESK. V gave up 5 bases and J gave up 6 bases; unmatched junction bases: 9. The CDR3 DNA follows: TGTGCCAGCAGCAGAGTAGCGGGAGGGCCAGGCGAGCAGTACTTC. Translating it yields CASSRVAGGPGEQYF.

This chain joins TRBV5-5 and TRBJ2-2; possible D gene TRBD1, 5 bases. With 4 bases removed from V and 1 base from J, the gap between germline ends came to 14 bases. Germline V gives CDR1 SGHKS, CDR2 YYEKEE (reference sequence). CDR3 length: 16 amino acids. The CDR3 spells CASSLYGHLNTGELFF. For the CDR3, the DNA is TGTGCCAGCAGCCTGTACGGACACTTGAACACCGGGGAGCTGTTTTTT.

The V call is TRBV9, the J call TRBJ2-2; maybe TRBD1 (6 bases). From germline, CDR1 is SGDLS and CDR2 YYNGEE. Trimming took off 3 bases at V and 0 bases at J, with 15 bases between the two ends. CDR3 length: 17 residues. The CDR3 DNA sequence: TGTGCCAGCAGCGCCCGGACAGCTAGAGCGAACACCGGGGAGCTGTTTTTT. This codes for CASSARTARANTGELFF. The full variable domain, rest sourced from reference TRBV9 and TRBJ2-2, is DSGVTQTPKHLITATGQRVTLRCSPRSGDLSVYWYQQSLDQGLQFLIQYYNGEERAKGNILERFSAQQFPDLHSELNLSSLELGDSALYFCASSARTARANTGELFFGEGSRLTVL.

The chain couples TRBV11-2 to TRBJ2-2; 8 nucleotides match TRBD1. This CDR3 is 19 amino acids long. J gave up 1 base and V 1 base, and 11 bases lay outside the gene matches. From germline, CDR1 is SGHAT and CDR2 FQNNGV. This CDR3 is CASSLGGFKDRGNTGELFF. DNA for the CDR3: TGTGCCAGCAGCTTAGGGGGTTTTAAAGACAGGGGGAACACCGGGGAGCTGTTTTTT.

The chain uses TRBV1 and TRBJ1-4. TRBV1 is flagged as a pseudogene. CDR3 length equals 16 residues. DNA of the CDR3: TGCACCAGCAGCCATCAGATTTCGGGGAAGGGTGAAAAACTGTTTTTT. Encoded protein: CTSSHQISGKGEKLFF.

The chain combines TRBV30 with TRBJ2-3, with D perhaps TRBD2 (5 bases). Trimming shortened V by 5 bases and J by 1 base, and 10 bases separated the two germline ends. This CDR3 has 13 amino acids. Germline V gene sequence: CDR1 GTSNPN, CDR2 SVGIG (reference sequence). The CDR3 loop is CAWRTGGTDTQYF. The CDR3 bases are TGTGCCTGGCGGACTGGGGGCACAGATACGCAGTATTTT.

The J gene is TRBJ2-7, the V gene TRBV20-1; D is ambiguous. V was pared by 3 bases and J by 7 bases, with 28 bases between. Germline V CDR1 and CDR2: DFQATT, SNEGSKA (reference sequence). The CDR3 is 17 residues long. DNA for the CDR3: TGCAGTGCTAGTATAGGAGCCGGTGGTTTTAGGAGAAGGGAGCAGTACTTC. It codes for CSASIGAGGFRRREQYF.

The chain carries TRBV3-1 (or the pseudogene TRBV3-2) and TRBJ2-1; D is unresolved. This CDR3 spans 15 amino acids. Germline V gene sequence: CDR1 LGHDT, CDR2 YNNKEL (reference sequence). V lost 0 bases to trimming and J lost 0 bases, with 6 bases between them. The CDR3 loop reads CASSQDASSYNEQFF. The DNA for the CDR3 is TGTGCCAGCAGCCAAGATGCTAGCTCCTACAATGAGCAGTTCTTC.

V is TRBV6-5 and J is TRBJ2-1; a possible D gene is TRBD2 (5 bases). There are 14 residues in the CDR3. V lost 8 bases to trimming and J lost 2 bases, with 13 bases between them. CDR1 and CDR2 (germline): MNHEY, SVGAGI. The DNA for the CDR3 is TGTGCCAGCCAAACAAGCGGTACCTACAATGAGCAGTTCTTC. Translation: CASQTSGTYNEQFF.

This clone showed up just a few times. The rearrangement joins TRBV10-3 to TRBJ1-1, with 10 nucleotides matching TRBD1. The CDR3 runs to 15 residues. Germline CDR1 ENHRY, CDR2 SYGVKD. J was trimmed by 1 base and V by 7 bases; bases with no gene match: 6. In DNA form, the CDR3 reads TGTGCCATCACTCCGGGACAGGGGCAGAACACTGAAGCTTTCTTT. This codes for CAITPGQGQNTEAFF.

A single count supports this clone. This sequence joins TRBV5-5 and TRBJ1-2; 9 nucleotides agree with TRBD1. This CDR3 contains 14 residues. The V segment lost 7 bases and the J segment 2 bases; nucleotides outside the gene matches: 6. CDR1 is SGHKS and CDR2 is YYEKEE in the germline V gene (reference sequence). The CDR3 region has the DNA TGTGCCAGCCGGGACAGGGCAGGGAACTATGGCTACACCTTC. Translation gives CASRDRAGNYGYTF.

As regards this clone: In the same sample, other DNA sequences code for this CDR3. The chain carries TRBV28 and TRBJ2-7; 9 positions match TRBD2. Germline CDR1 and CDR2: MDHEN and SYDVKM. V dropped 3 bases and J dropped 3; count of bases not matched to a gene: 6. This CDR3 spans 15 amino acids. DNA for the CDR3: TGTGCCAGCAGTTTGGCGGGACTAGCTGACTACGAGCAGTACTTC. Translated, it gives CASSLAGLADYEQYF.

Concerning this clone: At one of its ends the junction is not consistent with the germline gene, which may arise from a read error. The rearrangement uses TRBV5-4 and TRBJ1-1; TRBD1 is a possible D gene (6 bases). In germline, CDR1 is SGHNT, CDR2 YYREEE (reference sequence). The CDR3 consists of 12 residues. CDR3 nucleotides: TGTGCCAGCAGCTTTGAGGGAAGGGGGATTTCTTTT. Protein: CASSFEGRGISF.

The chain uses TRBV4-3 and TRBJ2-7; 13 bases map to TRBD2. The CDR3 has 18 amino acids. Germline V lookup: CDR1 LGHNA, CDR2 YSLEER. Trimming at V came to 5 bases and at J to 1 base, leaving 11 bases not matched to a gene. CDR3 in amino acids: CASSSRTSGSVGSYEQYF. The CDR3 DNA reads as TGCGCCAGCAGCTCACGGACTAGCGGGAGCGTGGGGTCCTACGAGCAGTACTTC.

V and J are TRBV5-1 and TRBJ1-1; possibly TRBD1 for D (6 bases). Per germline, CDR1 SGHRS and CDR2 YFSETQ. This CDR3 spans 13 amino acids. The V end lost 4 bases, the J end lost 2 bases, and 9 bases lay between the germline ends. The CDR3 region is CASSETGNTEAFF. Here the CDR3 DNA reads TGCGCCAGCAGCGAGACAGGAAACACTGAAGCTTTCTTT.

The J gene is TRBJ2-1, the V gene TRBV11-2; a weak D match, TRBD2 (6 bases). CDR1 and CDR2 (germline): SGHAT, FQNNGV. This CDR3 has 15 residues. V lost 5 bases and J lost 0, with 11 bases in between. CDR3 amino acids: CASSRGRSSYNEQFF. CDR3 DNA sequence: TGTGCCAGCAGCCGGGGGAGGAGCTCCTACAATGAGCAGTTCTTC.

This CDR3 is CASLYYEGEGGETQYF. CDR3 DNA: TGTGCCAGCTTATACTACGAGGGGGAGGGAGGAGAGACCCAGTACTTC. The genes are TRBV7-9 and TRBJ2-5; a weak D match, TRBD2 (7 bases). V dropped 8 bases and J dropped 4 bases, with 23 bases sitting between them. This CDR3 region has 16 residues. Germline values: CDR1 SEHNR, CDR2 FQNEAQ (reference sequence).

V and J are TRBV5-6 and TRBJ2-7, with D possibly TRBD1 on 5 matching bases. The ends were cut back, 4 bases at V and 3 bases at J, with 8 bases in the middle. The CDR3 loop spans 12 amino acids. Looked up from germline, CDR1 is SGHDT and CDR2 is YYEEEE. CDR3 amino acids: CASSQGFYEQYF. In DNA, the CDR3 is TGTGCCAGCAGCCAGGGTTTCTACGAGCAGTACTTC.